This T cell receptor (beta chain) stems from a study of T cells in Graves' hyperthyroidism and ophthalmopathy. This clonotype showed up many times. The germline CDR1 and CDR2 sequences are SNHLY and FYNNEI. The CDR3 spans 16 residues. The junction had 8 bases not matched to a gene; V was cut back by 1 base and J by 5 bases. TCR beta CDR3 sequences were amplified from RNA transcripts. First-round RT-PCR with HTBI primers amplified the TCR CDR3 region. Each CDR3 protein gets one entry after TCRdb re-called the multiplex PCR reads with MiXCR. The table shows over 300,000 distinct CDR3 sequences, with over 11% occurring only once.

The receptor's source is a woman in her sixties with Graves' hyperthyroidism. V usage is TRBV2 and J usage is TRBJ2-7, with 10 bases that match TRBD2. Sequencing used blood. The CDR3 loop reads CASSEEQREGGDEQYF. The DNA for the CDR3 is TGTGCCAGCAGTGAAGAACAGCGGGAGGGAGGAGACGAGCAGTACTTC.